A selection of T cell receptor beta chains follows, all from one sample in a study of T cell responses to AZD1222 COVID-19 vaccine. Sequenced by immunoSEQ multiplex PCR; TCRdb stores in-frame clones only, minus some. The sample has 150,000 to 200,000 clones, under 95% seen once. The sequencing here drew on peripheral blood, taken 28 days after the second AZD1222 dose. The receptor source for this set is an adult who received the AZD1222 COVID-19 vaccine. CDR3s include the opening cysteine and the closing phenylalanine or tryptophan. The order of the fields is D gene, clone size, J gene, V gene, CDR3 DNA, CDR3 protein. A D gene is named only where the DNA matches it firmly. Expanded clones are given a class, and other clones once, few, many or no size at all.

>TRBD1|.|TRBJ1-3|TRBV4-3
TGCGCCAGCAGCCAACAAAAAAGACAGGGTGGAAACACCATATATTTT
CASSQQKRQGGNTIYF
>.|.|TRBJ2-7|TRBV9
TGTGCCAGCAGCGTAGCGGTGAGCTCCTACGAGCAGTACTTC
CASSVAVSSYEQYF
>.|.|TRBJ2-7|TRBV4-2
TGTGCCAGCAGCCAGGCGGACGGTAGCTCCTACGAGCAGTACTTC
CASSQADGSSYEQYF
>.|once|TRBJ2-5|TRBV5-1
TGCGCCAGCAGCCCGGAGGGAGTGGGTGAGACCCAGTACTTC
CASSPEGVGETQYF
>.|.|TRBJ2-7|TRBV18
TGTGCCAGCTCACCACAGGGAGGGGGAGTGAACGAGCAGTACTTC
CASSPQGGGVNEQYF
>TRBD1|.|TRBJ1-2|TRBV6-5
TGTGCCAGCAGACCACCAGGGGGAGGGGGCTATGGCTACACCTTC
CASRPPGGGGYGYTF
>.|once|TRBJ2-1|TRBV4-2
TGTGCCAGCAGCCGGAACCGAGAAGGACTCCTCAATGAGCAGTTCTTC
CASSRNREGLLNEQFF
>.|.|TRBJ1-2|TRBV5-1
TGCGCCAGCAGTTCCCAGGGTGGAGGGATTGGCTACACCTTC
CASSSQGGGIGYTF
>.|.|TRBJ1-4|TRBV4-1
TGCGCCAGCAGCAAAACACCGGCCTGGGAGGAAAAACTGTTTTTT
CASSKTPAWEEKLFF
>TRBD2|.|TRBJ2-7|TRBV4-3
TGCGCCAGCAGCCATTCACTAGCGGGAGTAAACGAGCAGTACTTC
CASSHSLAGVNEQYF
>.|.|TRBJ1-1|TRBV28
TGTGCCAGCAGTTTCGCAAACTTGAACACTGAAGCTTTCTTT
CASSFANLNTEAFF
>.|.|TRBJ1-4|TRBV29-1
TGCAGCGTCTCCGCGCTGGCACAGCCGGAAAAACTGTTTTTT
CSVSALAQPEKLFF
>TRBD1|few|TRBJ1-1|TRBV7-9
TGTGCCAGCGGACTGGGACAGATGAACACTGAAGCTTTCTTT
CASGLGQMNTEAFF
>.|.|TRBJ2-4|TRBV27
TGTGCCAGCAGTTTAAGGCTGAGGGAAAACATTCAGTACTTC
CASSLRLRENIQYF
>.|.|TRBJ2-2|TRBV10-3
TGTGCCATCAGTGAGTCCGGGGAGCTGTTTTTT
CAISESGELFF
>TRBD1|.|TRBJ1-4|TRBV27
TGTGCCAGCAGTTTATTCTCGGGACAGGTGGAAAAACTGTTTTTT
CASSLFSGQVEKLFF
>.|.|TRBJ1-6|TRBV29-1
TGCAGCGGCTCGGGACAAAAATATAATTCACCCCTCCACTTT
CSGSGQKYNSPLHF
>.|once|TRBJ2-3|TRBV28
TGTGCCAGCACCACAAGGGGAACAGGGACCCCAGATACGCAGTATTTT
CASTTRGTGTPDTQYF
>.|.|TRBJ1-2|TRBV9
TGTGCCAGCAGCGTCAGAGCAGGGGATGGCTACACCTTC
CASSVRAGDGYTF
>.|once|TRBJ2-5|TRBV11-2
TGTGCCAGCAGCGCATCCGGGGTAACCGGGGCCCAGTACTTC
CASSASGVTGAQYF
>TRBD1|few|TRBJ1-2|TRBV27
TGTGCCAGCAGTTTATCAGGGGGACAGGGTATATCTAACTATGGCTACACCTTC
CASSLSGGQGISNYGYTF
>TRBD1|.|TRBJ1-2|TRBV28
TGTGCCAGCAGATTACAGGGGGCTGGTGACAACTATGGCTACACCTTC
CASRLQGAGDNYGYTF
>.|.|TRBJ2-2|TRBV6-5
TGTGCCAGCAGTTTACAAGACACCGGGGAGCTGTTTTTT
CASSLQDTGELFF
>.|.|TRBJ2-3|TRBV9
TGTGCCAGCAGCCCGCAGTTTCCCGGGACTCCGCTGGACAGCACAGATACGCAGTATTTT
CASSPQFPGTPLDSTDTQYF
>.|.|TRBJ1-5|TRBV28
TGTGCCTCCCGCCCCAGGCCCAATCAGCCCCAGCATTTT
CASRPRPNQPQHF
>TRBD1|.|TRBJ1-4|TRBV5-6
TGTGCCAGCAGCTTGGGACAGGGAAGCGGAAAACTGTTTTTT
CASSLGQGSGKLFF
>.|.|TRBJ1-2|TRBV28
TGTGCCAGCAGCTTCCAAGGGACTAACTATGGCTACACCTTC
CASSFQGTNYGYTF
>.|.|TRBJ1-1|TRBV19
TGTGCCAGTAGTCCCGGGCGGGGGGGTGGCACTGAAGCTTTCTTT
CASSPGRGGGTEAFF
>.|.|TRBJ1-1|TRBV9
TGTGCCAGCAGCGTAACAGGGAACACTGAAGCTTTCTTT
CASSVTGNTEAFF
>.|.|TRBJ2-4|TRBV7-9
TGTGCCAGCAGCCCGGGACATCTCATTCAGTACTTC
CASSPGHLIQYF
>.|.|TRBJ2-7|TRBV5-1
TGCGCCAGCAGCTTCGACGGCTCCTACGAGCAGTACTTC
CASSFDGSYEQYF
>.|.|TRBJ1-5|TRBV6-5
TGTGCCAGCACCCTGGGGGGGATCAGCAATCAGCCCCAGCATTTT
CASTLGGISNQPQHF
>.|.|TRBJ1-1|TRBV4-1
TGCGCCAGCAGCCAAGAATCGGGGGTGAACACTGAAGCTTTCTTT
CASSQESGVNTEAFF
>.|once|TRBJ1-2|TRBV28
TGTGCCAGCAGTGCATCTATCGACAGTGCCGGGATGGGGTATGGCTACACCTTC
CASSASIDSAGMGYGYTF
>.|.|TRBJ2-1|TRBV10-3
TGTGCCATCAGTCCCGCCCTGTATGAGCAGTTCTTC
CAISPALYEQFF
>.|.|TRBJ1-5|TRBV23-1
TGCGCCAGCAGTCAAAGGCAGATATATAGCAATCAGCCCCAGCATTTT
CASSQRQIYSNQPQHF
>.|few|TRBJ1-1|TRBV5-1
TGCGCCAGCAGCTTGCAACCAGCCAACACTGAAGCTTTCTTT
CASSLQPANTEAFF
>.|once|TRBJ1-2|TRBV4-3
TGCGCCAGCAGCCCCACCCTGACAGATAACTATGGCTACACCTTC
CASSPTLTDNYGYTF
>.|.|TRBJ2-1|TRBV12-3/TRBV12-4
TGTGCCAGCAGTTTAGCGTTCGATGAGCAGTTCTTC
CASSLAFDEQFF
>.|once|TRBJ1-1|TRBV5-1
TGCGCCAGCAGCTACTTCGTGGGGGGCCGTACTATGAACACTGAAGCTTTCTTT
CASSYFVGGRTMNTEAFF
>.|.|TRBJ2-1|TRBV4-1
TGCGCCAGCAGCCAGATAACTAACCCCCGCCATGAGCAGTTCTTC
CASSQITNPRHEQFF
>.|.|TRBJ1-2|TRBV6-4
TGTGCCAGCAGTGACTCTGCATATAACTATGGCTACACCTTC
CASSDSAYNYGYTF
>.|.|TRBJ2-1|TRBV6-2/TRBV6-3
TGTGCCAGCAGTTACGGGGGTGAGCAGTTCTTC
CASSYGGEQFF
>.|.|TRBJ2-2|TRBV28
TGTGCCAGCAGTTTGTGGAAAAGTAACACCGGGGAGCTGTTTTTT
CASSLWKSNTGELFF
>TRBD2|.|TRBJ2-7|TRBV5-1
TGCGCCAGCAGCTTCTCGACTAGCGGGAGGGCCCTCTACGAGCAGTACTTC
CASSFSTSGRALYEQYF
>TRBD1|.|TRBJ2-5|TRBV5-4
TGTGCCACCTCCCCCAACCCCTCGGGACAGTGGGAGACCCAGTACTTC
CATSPNPSGQWETQYF
>.|.|TRBJ1-1|TRBV6-5
TGTGCCAAAAGAACAGGGATGAACACTGAAGCTTTCTTT
CAKRTGMNTEAFF
>.|.|TRBJ2-7|TRBV6-6
TGTGCCAGCAGTGAGGGCACAACCTACGAGCAGTACTTC
CASSEGTTYEQYF
>.|.|TRBJ2-7|TRBV28
TGTGCCAGCAGTGCCGGGGGAAGAGATCTATACGAGCAGTACTTC
CASSAGGRDLYEQYF
>.|.|TRBJ1-2|TRBV29-1
TGCAGCCCCCAGACCTTTCCCTATGGCTACACCTTC
CSPQTFPYGYTF
>TRBD2|.|TRBJ2-1|TRBV30
TGTGCCTGGAACCAGGGACTAGCGGGAAGCAATGAGCAGTTCTTC
CAWNQGLAGSNEQFF
>.|.|TRBJ1-3|TRBV2
TGTGCCAGCAGGAAAGAACAGGGATCTGGAAACACCATATATTTT
CASRKEQGSGNTIYF
>.|.|TRBJ1-2|TRBV28
TGTGCCAGCGACTCACCTAACAGGGAAGGCTACACCTTC
CASDSPNREGYTF